This T cell receptor (beta chain) was identified during a study of cytomegalovirus exposure and HLA in healthy donors. Whole-study findings and limits: Rarity marked most TCR sequences, yet some public TCRs occurred in many donors. A later analysis linked a missense variant in DCLRE1C to the trimming of TCR beta V and J genes.

Of note for this clone: The antigen is undetermined.

The CDR3 contains 17 residues. V was cut by 1 base and J by 3 bases, with 13 bases left in between. Germline CDR1 and CDR2: LNHDA and SQIVND (reference sequence). In nominal health when sampled, donors likely had unrecorded immune exposures nonetheless. PCR amplification relied on 60 Vbeta primers (plus 13 Jbeta primers). Measured with immunoSEQ multiplex PCR; TCRdb has only the in-frame clones, and not every one. This table holds 100,000 to 120,000 clones, 82% found once. The J gene is TRBJ2-6, the V gene TRBV19; D is unresolved. The source is a woman aged 18-29 years in good health and CMV-seronegative. The sequencing sample was made of PBMCs. CDR3 nucleotides: TGTGCCAGTAGTATAGGGGCAAGCCAGTTTGGGGCCAACGTCCTGACTTTC. This codes for CASSIGASQFGANVLTF.